A single T cell receptor beta chain is shown here with its context. Its specificity is unknown. Assay: immunoSEQ multiplex PCR; the TCRdb copy retains only in-frame clones and omits some. This sample has under 100,000 clones, with approximately 95% found just once. This entry comes from a study of graft-versus-host responses after intestinal transplantation. Whole-study results and caveats: Declines in HvG clones occurring early post-transplant were associated with peak circulating GvH clone levels.

Germline trimming cut 8 bases from V and 4 bases from J; bases unmatched to any gene: 5. From germline, CDR1 is MDHEN and CDR2 SYDVKM. The length of the CDR3 is 12 residues. This chain joins TRBV28 and TRBJ2-7; 7 bases agree with TRBD1. The sequenced sample was unstimulated CD8+ T cells sorted from spleen or lymph node cells, obtained before transplant. This receptor was identified in a human donor who was the organ donor for an intestinal transplant. Here the CDR3 reads CASGTEQYEQYF. CDR3 DNA: TGTGCCAGCGGGACAGAGCAATACGAGCAGTACTTC.